Shown below are 15 T cell receptor beta chains from a single sample sequenced in a study of control samples from healthy donors and cancer patients. Clones were sequenced by immunoSEQ multiplex PCR, and TCRdb holds only the in-frame ones, with some missing. The sample consists of fewer than 200,000 clones, around 94% of them appearing once. The specimen sequenced was blood. The receptor source for this set is a man aged 25-45 years in good health.

The chain links TRBV4-2 to TRBJ2-5; no definite D call. The V gene lost 4 bases and the J gene lost 0 bases, with 12 bases spanning the gap. Germline-derived CDR1 and CDR2 are LGHNA and YNFKEQ. The CDR3 runs 15 residues. The CDR3 DNA is TGTGCCAGCAGCCCGACCCCATCGTACCAAGAGACCCAGTACTTC. Amino acids: CASSPTPSYQETQYF.

The V and J genes are TRBV28 and TRBJ1-2; D is unclear. Deletions cut 5 bases from V and 4 bases from J, with 14 bases between. CDR1 and CDR2 (germline): MDHEN, SYDVKM. This CDR3 region has 14 residues. CDR3 in amino acids: CASSPDQAGYGYTF. CDR3 nucleotide sequence: TGTGCCAGCAGTCCAGACCAGGCCGGCTATGGCTACACCTTC.

The rearrangement links TRBV5-1 to TRBJ1-4, with D maybe TRBD1 (5 bases). The CDR3 is made up of 15 amino acids. Germline V gene data show CDR1 as SGHRS and CDR2 as YFSETQ. Trimming pared 0 bases from V and 3 bases from J, leaving 9 bases between. The CDR3 DNA is TGCGCCAGCAGCTTGGAATCAGGGTCTAATGAAAAACTGTTTTTT. This encodes CASSLESGSNEKLFF. Using reference TRBV5-1 and TRBJ1-4 for the parts outside the CDR3, the full variable domain is KAGVTQTPRYLIKTRGQQVTLSCSPISGHRSVSWYQQTPGQGLQFLFEYFSETQRNKGNFPGRFSGRQFSNSRSEMNVSTLELGDSALYLCASSLESGSNEKLFFGSGTQLSVL.

The J gene is TRBJ1-1, the V gene TRBV2; D is perhaps TRBD1 (5 bases). Per the germline V gene, CDR1 is SNHLY and CDR2 is FYNNEI. Trimming took off 5 bases at V and 0 bases at J, with 13 bases between the two ends. The CDR3 contains 15 residues. In nucleotides, the CDR3 is TGTGCCAGCAGTCGGGACGGTGCCTTGAACACTGAAGCTTTCTTT. Protein sequence: CASSRDGALNTEAFF.

The chain combines TRBV3-1 (or the pseudogene TRBV3-2) with TRBJ2-1; TRBD1 or TRBD2 may be the D gene (6 bases each). CDR3 length: 15 amino acids. Trimming removed 2 bases from V and 2 bases from J, with 10 bases in between. Germline CDR1 and CDR2: LGHDT and YNNKEL (reference sequence). CDR3 protein: CASSQRGAPYNEQFF. CDR3 DNA: TGTGCCAGCAGCCAAAGGGGGGCACCCTACAATGAGCAGTTCTTC.

V is TRBV5-1 and J is TRBJ2-2; no firm D call. Trimming pared 5 bases from V and 7 bases from J, leaving 12 bases between. The CDR3 is 13 amino acids. Germline values: CDR1 SGHRS, CDR2 YFSETQ. The CDR3 sequence: CASRTYSGGELFF. The DNA for the CDR3 is TGCGCCAGCAGGACCTACTCCGGCGGGGAGCTGTTTTTT.

This clone was picked up a small number of times. V usage is TRBV20-1 and J usage is TRBJ2-1, with 12 bases aligning to TRBD2. Germline-derived CDR1 and CDR2 are DFQATT and SNEGSKA (reference sequence). Trimming removed 3 bases from V and 10 bases from J; junction bases left unmatched: 7. CDR3 size: 14 residues. This chain's CDR3 is CSASLPGTSGEQFF. The CDR3 nucleotides read TGCAGTGCTAGTTTACCCGGGACTAGCGGGGAGCAGTTCTTC.

This rearrangement joins TRBV30 to TRBJ2-7, with D perhaps TRBD1 or TRBD2 (6 bases each). CDR3 length equals 16 residues. Germline V gene sequence: CDR1 GTSNPN, CDR2 SVGIG (reference sequence). The germline V and J ends were trimmed by 4 bases and 3 bases, with 22 bases remaining between them. CDR3 protein: CAWTGVLGGPLYEQYF. The CDR3 DNA is TGTGCCTGGACCGGAGTATTGGGGGGCCCCCTCTACGAGCAGTACTTC.

This sequence joins TRBV7-2 and TRBJ1-1; TRBD1 might be the D (5 bases). Trimming took off 4 bases at V and 2 bases at J, with 11 bases between the two ends. The germline CDR1 and CDR2 sequences are SGHTA and FQGNSA. CDR3 size: 14 residues. CDR3 DNA: TGTGCCAGCAGCTATGGACAAAGAAACACTGAAGCTTTCTTT. Its protein is CASSYGQRNTEAFF.

The J gene is TRBJ1-4, the V gene TRBV28, with D unclear. The CDR3 covers 11 residues. In germline, CDR1 is MDHEN, CDR2 SYDVKM. The V end lost 10 bases, the J end lost 7 bases, and 10 bases lay between the germline ends. CDR3 coding DNA: TGTGCCACCTCCGAACGTGAAAAACTGTTTTTT. Translating gives CATSEREKLFF.

The chain joins TRBV18 to TRBJ2-7; 8 nucleotides line up with TRBD1. This CDR3 region has 15 residues. Germline-derived CDR1 and CDR2 are KGHSH and LQKENI. The V segment lost 3 bases and the J segment 4 bases; nucleotides outside the gene matches: 8. The CDR3 DNA reads TGTGCCAGCTCACCGTCCGGGACAGGCCCTTACGAGCAGTACTTC. Translated: CASSPSGTGPYEQYF. Drawing the rest from reference TRBV18 and TRBJ2-7, the complete variable domain is NAGVMQNPRHLVRRRGQEARLRCSPMKGHSHVYWYRQLPEEGLKFMVYLQKENIIDESGMPKERFSAEFPKEGPSILRIQQVVRGDSAAYFCASSPSGTGPYEQYFGPGTRLTVT.

The genes are TRBV11-1 and TRBJ2-1, with 7 bases aligning to TRBD2. Germline V gene data show CDR1 as SGHAT and CDR2 as FQDESV (reference sequence). CDR3 length: 14 residues. Unmatched junction bases numbered 4, after V lost 4 bases and J lost 4 bases. CDR3 loop: CASSWAGAYNEQFF. Written as DNA, the CDR3 is TGTGCCAGCAGCTGGGCGGGAGCGTACAATGAGCAGTTCTTC.

The chain uses TRBV4-3 and TRBJ1-1, with D uncertain. The CDR3 loop spans 12 amino acids. V was clipped by 0 bases and J by 6 bases, with 5 bases between them. The germline CDR1 and CDR2 sequences are LGHNA and YSLEER. The CDR3 sequence is CASSQDRAEAFF. In DNA form, the CDR3 reads TGCGCCAGCAGCCAAGATCGAGCTGAAGCTTTCTTT.

The chain links TRBV29-1 to TRBJ1-2; tentatively, D is TRBD1 (6 bases). V lost 8 bases, J lost 0 bases, and 13 bases lay in between. Germline CDR1 and CDR2: SQVTM and ANQGSEA. This CDR3 is 13 amino acids long. CDR3 amino acids: CSSRDRSNYGYTF. The CDR3, as DNA: TGCAGCTCCAGAGACAGGTCTAACTATGGCTACACCTTC.

The rearrangement uses TRBV30 and TRBJ2-7; D may be TRBD1 (5 bases). CDR3 size: 13 residues. Germline V gene lookup returns CDR1 GTSNPN and CDR2 SVGIG (reference sequence). With 2 bases removed from V and 3 bases from J, the gap between germline ends came to 11 bases. The CDR3 protein is CAWSPGHGYEQYF. The CDR3 DNA sequence: TGTGCCTGGAGTCCAGGGCATGGCTACGAGCAGTACTTC.